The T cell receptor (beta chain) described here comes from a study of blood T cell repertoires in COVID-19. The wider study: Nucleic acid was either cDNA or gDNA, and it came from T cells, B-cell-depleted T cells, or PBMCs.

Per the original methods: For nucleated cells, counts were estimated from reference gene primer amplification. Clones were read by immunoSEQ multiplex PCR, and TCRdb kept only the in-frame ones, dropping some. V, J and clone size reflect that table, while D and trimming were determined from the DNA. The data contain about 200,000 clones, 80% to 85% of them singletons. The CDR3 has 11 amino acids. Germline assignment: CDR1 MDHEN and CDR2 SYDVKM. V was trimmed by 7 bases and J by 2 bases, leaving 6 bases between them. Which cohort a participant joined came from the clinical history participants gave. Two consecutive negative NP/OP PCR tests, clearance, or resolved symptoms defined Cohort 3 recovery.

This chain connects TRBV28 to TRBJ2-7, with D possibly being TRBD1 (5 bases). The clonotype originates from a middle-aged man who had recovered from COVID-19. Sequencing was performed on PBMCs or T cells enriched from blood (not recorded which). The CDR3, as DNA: TGTGCCAGCAAGGACACCTACGAGCAGTACTTC. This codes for CASKDTYEQYF.